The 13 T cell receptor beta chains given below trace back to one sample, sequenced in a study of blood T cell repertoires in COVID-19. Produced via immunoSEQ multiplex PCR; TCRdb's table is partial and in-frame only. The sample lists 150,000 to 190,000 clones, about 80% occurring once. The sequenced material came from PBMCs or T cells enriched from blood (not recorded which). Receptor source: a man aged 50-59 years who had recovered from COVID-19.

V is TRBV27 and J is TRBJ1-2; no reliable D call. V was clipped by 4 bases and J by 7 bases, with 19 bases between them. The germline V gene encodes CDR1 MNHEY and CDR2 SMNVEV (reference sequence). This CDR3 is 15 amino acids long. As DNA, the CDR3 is TGTGCCAGCAGTTCCATACAGAGTCTGGGTCGTGGCTACACCTTC. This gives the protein CASSSIQSLGRGYTF.

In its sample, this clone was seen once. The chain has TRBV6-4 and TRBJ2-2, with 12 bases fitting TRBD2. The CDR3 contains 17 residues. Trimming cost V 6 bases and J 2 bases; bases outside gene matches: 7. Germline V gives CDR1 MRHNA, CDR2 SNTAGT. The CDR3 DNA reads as TGTGCCAGCAGGCAGCTAGCGGGGGGGCATAACACCGGGGAGCTGTTTTTT. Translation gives CASRQLAGGHNTGELFF.

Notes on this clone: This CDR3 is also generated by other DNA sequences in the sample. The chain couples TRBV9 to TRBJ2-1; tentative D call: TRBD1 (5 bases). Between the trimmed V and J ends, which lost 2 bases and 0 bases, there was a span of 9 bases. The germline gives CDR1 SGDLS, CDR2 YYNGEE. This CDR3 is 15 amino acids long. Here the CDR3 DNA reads TGTGCCAGCAGCGTTACGACAGTCTCCTACAATGAGCAGTTCTTC. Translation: CASSVTTVSYNEQFF.

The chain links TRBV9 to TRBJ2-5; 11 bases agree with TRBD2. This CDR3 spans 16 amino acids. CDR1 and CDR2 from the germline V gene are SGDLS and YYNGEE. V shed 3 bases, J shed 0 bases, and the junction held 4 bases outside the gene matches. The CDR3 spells CASSDGLAGYQETQYF. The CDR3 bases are TGTGCCAGCAGCGACGGACTAGCGGGCTACCAAGAGACCCAGTACTTC.

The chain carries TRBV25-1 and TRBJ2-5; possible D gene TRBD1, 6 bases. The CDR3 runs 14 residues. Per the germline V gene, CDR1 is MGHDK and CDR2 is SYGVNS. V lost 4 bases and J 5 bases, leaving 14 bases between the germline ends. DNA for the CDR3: TGTGCCAGCAGTGGAAAGGGACATAGGGAGACCCAGTACTTC. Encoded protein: CASSGKGHRETQYF. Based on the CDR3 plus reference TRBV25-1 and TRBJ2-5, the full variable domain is EADIYQTPRYLVIGTGKKITLECSQTMGHDKMYWYQQDPGMELHLIHYSYGVNSTEKGDLSSESTVSRIRTEHFPLTLESARPSHTSQYLCASSGKGHRETQYFGPGTRLLVL.

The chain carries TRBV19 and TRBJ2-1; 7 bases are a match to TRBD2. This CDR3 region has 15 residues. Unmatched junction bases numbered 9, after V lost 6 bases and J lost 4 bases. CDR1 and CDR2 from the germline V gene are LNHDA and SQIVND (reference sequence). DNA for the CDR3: TGTGCCAGTAGAGTATGGGGGGGACTTTACAATGAGCAGTTCTTC. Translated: CASRVWGGLYNEQFF.

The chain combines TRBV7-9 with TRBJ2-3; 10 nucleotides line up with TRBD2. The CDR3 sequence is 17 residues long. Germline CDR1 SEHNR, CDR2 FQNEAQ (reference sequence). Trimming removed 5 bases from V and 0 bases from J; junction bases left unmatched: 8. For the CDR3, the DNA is TGTGCCAGCAGCCAAGGGACTAGCGCTTCTAGCACAGATACGCAGTATTTT. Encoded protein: CASSQGTSASSTDTQYF.

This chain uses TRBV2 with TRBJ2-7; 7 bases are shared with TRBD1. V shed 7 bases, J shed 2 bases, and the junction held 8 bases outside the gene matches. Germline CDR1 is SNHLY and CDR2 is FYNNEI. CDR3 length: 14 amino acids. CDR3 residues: CASMSLTGTYEQYF. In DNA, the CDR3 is TGTGCCAGCATGTCCCTGACAGGGACCTACGAGCAGTACTTC.

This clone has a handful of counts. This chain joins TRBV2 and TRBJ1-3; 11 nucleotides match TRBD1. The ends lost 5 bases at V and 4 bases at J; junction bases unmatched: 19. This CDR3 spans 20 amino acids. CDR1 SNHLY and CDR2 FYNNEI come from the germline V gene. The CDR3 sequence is CASSFNRDRGRPGRGNTIYF. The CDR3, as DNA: TGTGCCAGCAGTTTCAACCGGGACAGGGGGAGACCCGGGCGAGGAAACACCATATATTTT.

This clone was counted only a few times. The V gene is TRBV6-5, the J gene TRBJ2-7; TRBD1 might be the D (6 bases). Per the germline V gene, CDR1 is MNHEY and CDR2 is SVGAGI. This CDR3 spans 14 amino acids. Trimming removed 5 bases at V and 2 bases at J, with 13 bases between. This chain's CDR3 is CASSNRVGAYEQYF. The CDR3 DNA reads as TGTGCCAGCAGTAACAGGGTAGGGGCCTACGAGCAGTACTTC.

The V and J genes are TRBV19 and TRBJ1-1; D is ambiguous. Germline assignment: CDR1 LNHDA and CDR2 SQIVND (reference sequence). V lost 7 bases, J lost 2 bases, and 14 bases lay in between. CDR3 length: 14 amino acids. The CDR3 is CASKVLSDNTEAFF. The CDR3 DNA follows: TGTGCCAGTAAAGTTCTGTCAGATAACACTGAAGCTTTCTTT.

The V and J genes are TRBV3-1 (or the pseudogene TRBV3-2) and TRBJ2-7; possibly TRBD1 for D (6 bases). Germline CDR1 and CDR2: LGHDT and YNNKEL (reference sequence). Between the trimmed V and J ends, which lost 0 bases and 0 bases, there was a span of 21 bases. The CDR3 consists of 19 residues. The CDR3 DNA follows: TGTGCCAGCAGCCAAGATCGAGGCGGGCAGACAGGTGCCTCCTACGAGCAGTACTTC. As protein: CASSQDRGGQTGASYEQYF.

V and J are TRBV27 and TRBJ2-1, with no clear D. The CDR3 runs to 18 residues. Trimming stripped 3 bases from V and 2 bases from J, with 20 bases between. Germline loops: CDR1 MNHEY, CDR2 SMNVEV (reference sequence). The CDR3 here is CASSFEPRGVRPYNEQFF. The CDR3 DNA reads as TGTGCCAGCAGTTTCGAACCCCGAGGAGTACGTCCCTACAATGAGCAGTTCTTC.